These 20 T cell receptor beta chains were all obtained from the same sample, sequenced in a study of shared clonotypes between healthy human individuals. Using immunoSEQ multiplex PCR, the repertoire was profiled, and TCRdb retains in-frame clones only, with some absent. The sample holds about 2.3 million clones, over 85% seen once. The sequencing input was naive CD4+ T cells from PBMCs. Indicated subset: CD45RA+ positively selected. The receptors here all came from a man aged 18 to 29 in good health. Some clones in this sample may be carry-over from other donors' samples.

For this clone: The sample has other DNA sequences that encode this CDR3 too. CDR3 sequence (DNA): TGTGCCAGCAGCTTAGAGGGGGGGGAGACCCAGTACTTC. Protein: CASSLEGGETQYF. The chain carries TRBV7-2 and TRBJ2-5, with D perhaps matching TRBD2 (7 bases). The CDR3 contains 13 residues. Germline loops: CDR1 SGHTA, CDR2 FQGNSA. Trimming removed 1 base at V and 5 bases at J, with 8 bases between.

The chain is built from TRBV4-3 and TRBJ2-7; D uncertain. Between the trimmed V and J ends, which lost 5 bases and 7 bases, there was a span of 12 bases. Germline V gives CDR1 LGHNA, CDR2 YSLEER. The CDR3 runs 12 residues. Here the CDR3 DNA reads TGCGCCAGCAGCGCTCGCGTGGGAGAGCAGTACTTC. As protein: CASSARVGEQYF.

The J gene is TRBJ2-7, the V gene TRBV7-2; TRBD2 matches 9 bases. V lost 3 bases to trimming and J lost 6 bases; unmatched junction nucleotides: 18. The germline CDR1 and CDR2 sequences are SGHTA and FQGNSA. The CDR3 sequence is 18 residues long. The DNA for the CDR3 is TGTGCCAGCAGCTTCCCTAGGGCTAGCGGGACTGAGAGGGCCGAGCAGTACTTC. This sequence encodes CASSFPRASGTERAEQYF.

The V and J genes are TRBV2 and TRBJ1-2; D ambiguous. Germline CDR1 is SNHLY and CDR2 is FYNNEI. The CDR3 loop spans 13 amino acids. Deletions cut 3 bases from V and 7 bases from J, with 12 bases between. Written as DNA, the CDR3 is TGTGCCAGCAGTGACCTCCGGGGTAGTGGCTACACCTTC. It is translated as CASSDLRGSGYTF.

This rearrangement joins TRBV7-8 to TRBJ2-7; 7 bases agree with TRBD1. The ends lost 5 bases at V and 3 bases at J; junction bases unmatched: 16. CDR1 is SGHVS and CDR2 is FQNEAQ in the germline V gene. The CDR3 consists of 17 residues. CDR3 nucleotides: TGTGCCAGCAGCCCCCGAGGTCGCCGGGACAGTCACTACGAGCAGTACTTC. It specifies CASSPRGRRDSHYEQYF. Based on the CDR3 plus reference TRBV7-8 and TRBJ2-7, the full variable domain is GAGVSQSPRYKVAKRGQDVALRCDPISGHVSLFWYQQALGQGPEFLTYFQNEAQLDKSGLPSDRFFAERPEGSVSTLKIQRTQQEDSAVYLCASSPRGRRDSHYEQYFGPGTRLTVT.

The chain carries TRBV5-4 and TRBJ1-2; D perhaps matches TRBD1 (6 bases). In germline, CDR1 is SGHNT, CDR2 YYREEE (reference sequence). The CDR3 consists of 14 residues. The germline V and J ends were trimmed by 4 bases and 5 bases, with 15 bases remaining between them. The CDR3 DNA reads as TGTGCCAGCAGCCTGCAACAGGGTGTGTATGGCTACACCTTC. This sequence encodes CASSLQQGVYGYTF.

The rearrangement joins TRBV4-1 to TRBJ1-2; D is undetermined. Trimming removed 2 bases from V and 1 base from J, with 14 bases in between. Germline-derived CDR1 and CDR2 are MGHRA and YSYEKL. This CDR3 has 16 residues. The CDR3 here is CASSQWVRTDNYGYTF. Written as DNA, the CDR3 is TGCGCCAGCAGCCAATGGGTTCGGACCGATAACTATGGCTACACCTTC.

This rearrangement joins TRBV11-2 to TRBJ2-3; D not resolved. V lost 5 bases and J lost 4, with 4 bases in between. The germline CDR1 and CDR2 sequences are SGHAT and FQNNGV. The CDR3 covers 11 residues. CDR3 protein: CASSVSDTQYF. DNA of the CDR3: TGTGCCAGCAGCGTTTCAGATACGCAGTATTTT.

Details on this clone: The junction differs from germline at one of its ends, possibly a read error. The CDR3 reads CASSRGTAQGTQYF. In DNA form, the CDR3 reads TGTGCCAGTAGCCGCGGGACAGCCCAAGGGACCCAGTACTTC. The chain has TRBV19 and TRBJ2-5, with D possibly matching TRBD1 (7 bases). CDR3 length: 14 residues. Germline V gene sequence: CDR1 LNHDA, CDR2 SQIVND (reference sequence).

This chain links TRBV6-1 with TRBJ1-5; 8 bases fit TRBD1. From germline, CDR1 is MNHNS and CDR2 SASEGT. The CDR3 is made up of 15 amino acids. Trimming took 3 bases from V and 4 from J; bases not matched to a gene: 5. The CDR3 DNA is TGTGCCAGCAGTGATGGGGGGACAGGTAATCAGCCCCAGCATTTT. Translated: CASSDGGTGNQPQHF.

J is TRBJ2-1 and V is TRBV6-6; 7 positions match TRBD1. With 6 bases clipped from V and 7 bases from J, the junction kept 12 bases outside the gene matches. In germline, CDR1 is MNHNY, CDR2 SVGAGI (reference sequence). The CDR3 runs to 15 residues. The CDR3 region has the DNA TGTGCCAGCAGCTCCGACAGGGTGTCTAGGAATGAGCAGTTCTTC. Amino acids: CASSSDRVSRNEQFF.

Note on this clone: The same CDR3 arises from other DNA sequences in this sample as well. The CDR3 nucleotides read TGTGCCAGCAGCTCCGGGTCCCAAGAGACCCAGTACTTC. Protein product: CASSSGSQETQYF. J is TRBJ2-5 and V is TRBV7-3; D remains unclear. With 4 bases removed from V and 1 base from J, the gap between germline ends came to 7 bases. Germline lookup yields CDR1 SGHTA and CDR2 FQGTGA. The CDR3 loop spans 13 amino acids.

This clone was detected only once. Other DNA sequences in the sample encode the same CDR3. V is TRBV7-3 and J is TRBJ1-2; D gene unclear. Germline values: CDR1 SGHTA, CDR2 FQGTGA. The V gene lost 2 bases and the J gene lost 5 bases, with 9 bases spanning the gap. This CDR3 has 13 residues. The CDR3 nucleotides are TGTGCCAGCAGCTTAGGTGGGAGTTATGGCTACACCTTC. Amino acid sequence: CASSLGGSYGYTF.

The rearrangement uses TRBV5-1 and TRBJ1-3; D may be TRBD1 (6 bases). This CDR3 comprises 17 residues. Deletions cut 0 bases from V and 4 bases from J, with 17 bases between. Germline V gene sequence: CDR1 SGHRS, CDR2 YFSETQ. The CDR3 spells CASSLVAFGGSGNTIYF. In DNA, the CDR3 is TGCGCCAGCAGCTTGGTTGCGTTTGGGGGCTCAGGAAACACCATATATTTT.

This clone was detected a few times. The same CDR3 arises from other DNA sequences in this sample as well. The CDR3 nucleotides read TGTGCCAGCAGCTTAGGCCCGTATGGCTACACCTTC. Encoded protein: CASSLGPYGYTF. The gene calls are TRBV11-2 and TRBJ1-2; D gene unclear. Trimming removed 1 base at V and 5 bases at J, with 5 bases between. Germline V gene sequence: CDR1 SGHAT, CDR2 FQNNGV. This CDR3 has 12 residues.

The gene calls are TRBV5-1 and TRBJ2-1; D unresolved. The length of the CDR3 is 18 residues. The germline V and J ends were trimmed by 1 base and 0 bases, with 17 bases remaining between them. Looked up from germline, CDR1 is SGHRS and CDR2 is YFSETQ. The chain's CDR3 is CASSLIVVGRSSYNEQFF. In DNA, the CDR3 is TGCGCCAGCAGCTTGATAGTTGTCGGCAGGAGCTCCTACAATGAGCAGTTCTTC. The full variable domain, with the rest looked up from reference TRBV5-1 and TRBJ2-1, is KAGVTQTPRYLIKTRGQQVTLSCSPISGHRSVSWYQQTPGQGLQFLFEYFSETQRNKGNFPGRFSGRQFSNSRSEMNVSTLELGDSALYLCASSLIVVGRSSYNEQFFGPGTRLTVL.

The gene calls are TRBV6-5 and TRBJ2-6; D is undetermined. V shed 4 bases and J shed 0 bases, with 10 bases lying between them. Germline values: CDR1 MNHEY, CDR2 SVGAGI. The CDR3 spans 16 residues. Written as DNA, the CDR3 is TGTGCCAGCAGTTCCCCTAGGACCTCTGGGGCCAACGTCCTGACTTTC. Amino acids: CASSSPRTSGANVLTF.

The chain couples TRBV28 to TRBJ2-1; 7 nucleotides agree with TRBD1. CDR1 MDHEN and CDR2 SYDVKM come from the germline V gene. V lost 4 bases, J lost 7 bases, and 7 bases stayed unmatched. The CDR3 spans 14 residues. CDR3 amino acids: CASSSEPGQNEQFF. The DNA of the CDR3 is TGTGCCAGCAGTTCCGAACCGGGACAGAATGAGCAGTTCTTC. The variable domain in full, completed from reference TRBV28 and TRBJ2-1, reads DVKVTQSSRYLVKRTGEKVFLECVQDMDHENMFWYRQDPGLGLRLIYFSYDVKMKEKGDIPEGYSVSREKKERFSLILESASTNQTSMYLCASSSEPGQNEQFFGPGTRLTVL.

The chain carries TRBV7-2 and TRBJ2-1, with a weak D call TRBD1 (6 bases). CDR1 SGHTA and CDR2 FQGNSA come from the germline V gene. Trimming left V 3 bases short and J 6 bases short, with 9 bases between. The length of the CDR3 is 13 residues. The CDR3 sequence is CASSFQGFNEQFF. The CDR3 DNA follows: TGTGCCAGCAGCTTTCAGGGGTTCAATGAGCAGTTCTTC.

The J gene is TRBJ2-1, the V gene TRBV7-3, with D possibly called TRBD1 or TRBD2 (7 bases each). The CDR3 is 16 amino acids. From germline, CDR1 is SGHTA and CDR2 FQGTGA. V lost 0 bases and J lost 4, with 13 bases in between. The CDR3 bases are TGTGCCAGCAGCTTAACGGGGAGGGGGCTGTACAATGAGCAGTTCTTC. Translated, it gives CASSLTGRGLYNEQFF.